The 5 T cell receptor beta chains in this list originate from one sample, sequenced in a study of T cells in localized non-small cell lung cancer. The protocol was immunoSEQ multiplex PCR, while the TCRdb copy is restricted to in-frame clones and leaves out a portion. Altogether roughly 28,000 clones are present, approximately 78% being singletons, with the ten largest covering about 4%. The starting material was peripheral blood, obtained before any cancer treatment. These receptors originate from a woman aged 35 to 70 with stage I lung adenocarcinoma.

This clone came up a few times. J is TRBJ2-5 and V is TRBV11-3, with TRBD1 identical over 7 bases. CDR3 length equals 18 residues. Germline trimming cut 5 bases from V and 2 bases from J; bases unmatched to any gene: 17. The germline V gene encodes CDR1 SGHNT and CDR2 YENEEA. The CDR3 bases are TGTGCCAGCAGCCCCAGACAGGGTGTTCCCCGTTGGCAAGAGACCCAGTACTTC. It encodes CASSPRQGVPRWQETQYF.

J is TRBJ2-1 and V is TRBV6-5; possible D gene TRBD1, 6 bases. The CDR3 covers 14 residues. Germline CDR1 is MNHEY and CDR2 is SVGAGI. Trimming shortened V by 6 bases and J by 10 bases, and 19 bases separated the two germline ends. CDR3 region: CASSLTGNRWEQFF. In DNA, the CDR3 is TGTGCCAGCAGCCTCACAGGGAATAGGTGGGAGCAGTTCTTC.

V is TRBV7-2 and J is TRBJ2-2; the D is unclear. The CDR3 totals 11 residues. Germline CDR1 reads SGHTA; CDR2 reads FQGNSA. V was clipped by 4 bases and J by 10 bases, with 7 bases between them. CDR3 region: CASSYSLELFF. The CDR3 DNA reads TGTGCCAGCAGCTACAGCCTGGAGCTGTTTTTT.

The chain joins TRBV2 to TRBJ2-7, with 10 bases aligning to TRBD1. This CDR3 has 16 amino acids. Per germline, CDR1 SNHLY and CDR2 FYNNEI. V lost 2 bases, J lost 1 base, and 5 bases stayed unmatched. The CDR3 loop reads CASSEPGTGASYEQYF. The CDR3 DNA sequence: TGTGCCAGCAGTGAACCGGGGACAGGGGCTTCCTACGAGCAGTACTTC.

This clone has just a few counts. V usage is TRBV6-5 and J usage is TRBJ2-1, with 8 bases that match TRBD1. The V gene's germline CDR1 is MNHEY and CDR2 SVGAGI. The CDR3 is 15 amino acids. J lost 9 bases, V lost 6 bases, and 13 bases had no gene match. Here the CDR3 DNA reads TGTGCCAGCAGCCGGAGGAGGACAGGGAGCACTGAGCAGTTCTTC. Translated, it gives CASSRRRTGSTEQFF.